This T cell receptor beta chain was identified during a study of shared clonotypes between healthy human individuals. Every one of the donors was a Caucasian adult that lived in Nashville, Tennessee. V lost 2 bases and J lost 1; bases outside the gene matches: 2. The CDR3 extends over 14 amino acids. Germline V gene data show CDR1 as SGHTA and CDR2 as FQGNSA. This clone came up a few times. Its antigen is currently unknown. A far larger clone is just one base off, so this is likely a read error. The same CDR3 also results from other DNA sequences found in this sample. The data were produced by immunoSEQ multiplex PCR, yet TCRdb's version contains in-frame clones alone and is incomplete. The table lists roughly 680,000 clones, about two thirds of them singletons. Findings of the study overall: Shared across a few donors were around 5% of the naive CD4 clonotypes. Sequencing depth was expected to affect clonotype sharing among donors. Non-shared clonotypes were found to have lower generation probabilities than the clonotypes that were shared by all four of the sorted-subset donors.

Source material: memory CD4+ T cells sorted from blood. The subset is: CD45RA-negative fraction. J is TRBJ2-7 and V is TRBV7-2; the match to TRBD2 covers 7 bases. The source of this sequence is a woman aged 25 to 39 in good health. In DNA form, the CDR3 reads TGTGCCAGCAGCTTACAGCGGGATTCCTACGAGCAGTACTTC. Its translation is CASSLQRDSYEQYF.